The 30 T cell receptor beta chains listed next were all sequenced from one sample in a study of regulatory T cells in long-lasting Graves disease. Construction of TCR beta libraries relied on iRepertoire HTBI primers and on Arm-PCR targeting CDR3 regions. TCRdb re-analysed the multiplex PCR reads in MiXCR, keeping a single row per CDR3 protein. This sample has approximately 470,000 distinct CDR3 sequences, with 20% to 25% found just once. Time point of the sample: persistent/refractory GD, antithyroid drugs over 5 years with positive TRAb. PBMC RNA served as the TCR library source. The input for sequencing was peripheral blood mononuclear cells (PBMCs), taken when the disease was refractory, from a patient treated with antithyroid drugs. These receptors all come from a female donor with Graves disease.

Only a few counts were recorded for this clonotype. This sequence joins TRBV4-2 and TRBJ1-2, with TRBD1 as a possible D gene (6 bases). From germline, CDR1 is LGHNA and CDR2 YNFKEQ. The CDR3 is made up of 15 amino acids. V shed 2 bases and J shed 2 bases, with 12 bases lying between them. The CDR3 DNA sequence: TGTGCCAGCAGCCAAACACCGGACAGCAACTATGGCTACACCTTC. Encoded protein: CASSQTPDSNYGYTF.

This clonotype appeared a few times. The genes are TRBV27 and TRBJ2-7; 7 nucleotides match TRBD2. With V trimmed by 5 bases and J by 3 bases, 10 bases remained unmatched. The germline V gene has CDR1 MNHEY and CDR2 SMNVEV (reference sequence). This CDR3 has 15 amino acids. CDR3 nucleotides: TGTGCCAGCAGTGGGGTGCGGGAGCCATTCTACGAGCAGTACTTC. This translates into CASSGVREPFYEQYF.

Turning to this clonotype: A much larger clonotype is one base distant, so this may be a read error. CDR3 sequence: CVSSQVGYASKETQYF. DNA for the CDR3: TGTGTCAGCAGCCAAGTGGGGTACGCGAGCAAAGAGACCCAGTACTTC. The chain has TRBV6-2 or TRBV6-3 and TRBJ2-5; D is undetermined. Germline lookup yields CDR1 MNHEY and CDR2 SVGEGT. The CDR3 is made up of 16 amino acids.

This clonotype was seen ten or more times. The V call is TRBV2, the J call TRBJ2-5; 7 nucleotides align to TRBD2. The CDR3 totals 17 residues. J was trimmed by 1 base and V by 0 bases; bases with no gene match: 8. Germline CDR1 reads SNHLY; CDR2 reads FYNNEI. In DNA form, the CDR3 reads TGTGCCAGCAGTGAAGCGCGCGGGACTATGGGCCAAGAGACCCAGTACTTC. Encoded protein: CASSEARGTMGQETQYF.

In its sample, this clonotype was seen many times. The rearrangement joins TRBV28 to TRBJ2-7, with a possible D match to TRBD2 (6 bases). Germline CDR1 MDHEN, CDR2 SYDVKM. The V end was cut by 8 bases, the J end by 3 bases, with 29 bases between. The CDR3 consists of 18 residues. The CDR3 coding sequence is TGTGCCAGCGGAGTTAGCCCCCCTCGCGCGGGAATCGACTACGAGCAGTACTTC. It codes for CASGVSPPRAGIDYEQYF.

As concerns this clonotype: An end of the junction does not agree with germline; a read error may underlie this. This chain connects TRBV4-2 to TRBJ2-6; 7 nucleotides align to TRBD2. The length of the CDR3 is 17 residues. The germline V gene has CDR1 LGHNA and CDR2 YNFKEQ. DNA of the CDR3: TGTGCCAGCAGCCAAGAGGCGGGAGACCCTGGGGCCAACGTCCCGACTTTC. Protein sequence: CASSQEAGDPGANVPTF.

This clonotype showed up just a few times. The rearrangement joins TRBV30 to TRBJ2-4; TRBD2 agrees at 13 bases. This CDR3 is built from 19 residues. Trimming at V came to 4 bases and at J to 0 bases, leaving 12 bases not matched to a gene. Germline V gene data show CDR1 as GTSNPN and CDR2 as SVGIG (reference sequence). The CDR3 is CAWTRRTSGSTSAKNIQYF. CDR3 DNA: TGTGCCTGGACCCGTAGGACTAGCGGGAGTACTTCAGCCAAAAACATTCAGTACTTC.

The V call is TRBV5-1, the J call TRBJ2-7; 9 nucleotides line up with TRBD2. Per the germline V gene, CDR1 is SGHRS and CDR2 is YFSETQ. The V segment lost 4 bases and the J segment 0 bases; nucleotides outside the gene matches: 5. This CDR3 is built from 15 residues. The CDR3 reads CASSHASGNSYEQYF. CDR3 bases: TGCGCCAGCAGCCACGCTAGCGGGAACTCCTACGAGCAGTACTTC. Complete variable domain (other parts from reference TRBV5-1 and TRBJ2-7): KAGVTQTPRYLIKTRGQQVTLSCSPISGHRSVSWYQQTPGQGLQFLFEYFSETQRNKGNFPGRFSGRQFSNSRSEMNVSTLELGDSALYLCASSHASGNSYEQYFGPGTRLTVT.

This clonotype has ten or more counts. This chain joins TRBV12-3 or TRBV12-4 and TRBJ2-4, with D tentatively TRBD2 (5 bases). Between the trimmed V and J ends, which lost 5 bases and 0 bases, there was a span of 14 bases. This CDR3 is 16 amino acids long. In DNA, the CDR3 is TGTGCCAGCAGTCCCGGGGAGCGACTAGCCAAAAACATTCAGTACTTC. This codes for CASSPGERLAKNIQYF.

Details on this clonotype: The junction differs from germline at one of its ends, possibly a read error. This rearrangement joins TRBV27 to TRBJ1-5; D remains unclear. The germline V gene has CDR1 MNHEY and CDR2 SMNVEV (reference sequence). This CDR3 spans 13 amino acids. The CDR3 spells CAGSFGSNVPQHF. The CDR3 coding sequence is TGTGCCGGCAGTTTCGGGTCCAACGTACCCCAGCATTTT.

The rearrangement uses TRBV11-2 and TRBJ2-7; 10 bases match TRBD1. Germline assignment: CDR1 SGHAT and CDR2 FQNNGV. V gave up 3 bases and J gave up 7 bases; unmatched junction bases: 9. The CDR3 runs 15 residues. Written as DNA, the CDR3 is TGTGCCAGCAGCTTTTCGACAGGGGGCGAATATGAGCAGTACTTC. Translated: CASSFSTGGEYEQYF.

The CDR3 reads CASSSSPPQDRESYEQYF. In nucleotides, the CDR3 is TGTGCCAGCTCATCATCCCCGCCCCAGGATAGGGAATCCTACGAGCAGTACTTC. This sequence joins TRBV11-2 and TRBJ2-5; no firm D call. The end of the DNA aligns better with TRBJ2-7, so the J call may be wrong. CDR3 length equals 18 residues. The V gene's germline CDR1 is SGHAT and CDR2 FQNNGV.

Note on this clonotype: Since a far larger clone is one base different, this is likely a read error. CDR3 loop: CASSPPRGRQGYTF. CDR3 DNA: TGTGCCAGCAGCCCCCCCCGGGGGCGGCAAGGCTACACCTTC. V gene TRBV7-9 combines with J gene TRBJ1-2; D is possibly TRBD1 (6 bases). V lost 5 bases and J 8 bases, leaving 18 bases between the germline ends. CDR1 SEHNR and CDR2 FQNEAQ come from the germline V gene (reference sequence). CDR3 size: 14 residues.

This rearrangement joins TRBV11-2 to TRBJ2-3; D might be TRBD1 (7 bases). The V gene's germline CDR1 is SGHAT and CDR2 FQNNGV. The length of the CDR3 is 15 residues. V shed 0 bases and J shed 4 bases, with 11 bases lying between them. Here the CDR3 DNA reads TGTGCCAGCAGCTTAGATCCCAGGGGGGCAGATACGCAGTATTTT. Its translation is CASSLDPRGADTQYF.

The rearrangement uses TRBV5-1 and TRBJ2-6; tentative D call: TRBD1 (6 bases). V was clipped by 1 base and J by 0 bases, with 14 bases between them. The CDR3 sequence is 18 residues long. Per the germline V gene, CDR1 is SGHRS and CDR2 is YFSETQ. The chain's CDR3 is CASSLWARGDSGANVLTF. The CDR3 bases are TGCGCCAGCAGCTTGTGGGCCAGGGGCGACTCTGGGGCCAACGTCCTGACTTTC.

The sample holds many counts of this clonotype. This chain connects TRBV12-5 to TRBJ1-2; possibly TRBD1 for D (6 bases). CDR1 is LGHNT, CDR2 FRNRAP, per germline. Deletions cut 0 bases from V and 6 bases from J, with 11 bases between. This CDR3 has 14 residues. The CDR3 bases are TGTGCTAGTGGTTTGGTACGCACAGGGAATGGCTACACCTTC. It codes for CASGLVRTGNGYTF.

This clonotype occurred many times. The J gene is TRBJ1-1, the V gene TRBV28; D is undetermined. Trimming took off 6 bases at V and 4 bases at J, with 15 bases between the two ends. CDR1 and CDR2 from the germline V gene are MDHEN and SYDVKM. The CDR3 covers 14 residues. CDR3 region: CASRGLYEGTEAFF. CDR3 DNA sequence: TGTGCCAGCAGAGGACTTTATGAGGGCACTGAAGCTTTCTTT.

This clonotype turned up a few times. The rearrangement uses TRBV6-4 and TRBJ1-4; TRBD1 might be the D (6 bases). Germline loops: CDR1 MRHNA, CDR2 SNTAGT. V was clipped by 2 bases and J by 4 bases, with 14 bases between them. The CDR3 is 16 amino acids. CDR3 sequence (DNA): TGTGCCAGCAGTGACGTCGTGGCAGGGGATAATGAAAAACTGTTTTTT. Encoded protein: CASSDVVAGDNEKLFF.

V and J are TRBV28 and TRBJ2-1; D ambiguous. Trimming pared 5 bases from V and 9 bases from J, leaving 17 bases between. Per the germline V gene, CDR1 is MDHEN and CDR2 is SYDVKM. The CDR3 length is 14 residues. This CDR3 reads CASSPTSWAGEQFF. The CDR3 bases are TGTGCCAGCAGTCCAACCTCATGGGCCGGTGAGCAGTTCTTC.

The chain carries TRBV20-1 and TRBJ2-3; 9 nucleotides align to TRBD1. This CDR3 comprises 15 residues. V gave up 5 bases and J gave up 3 bases; unmatched junction bases: 9. Germline assignment: CDR1 DFQATT and CDR2 SNEGSKA (reference sequence). The DNA for the CDR3 is TGCAGTGCTTTGGGACAGGGAATTTGGACAGATACGCAGTATTTT. Amino acid sequence: CSALGQGIWTDTQYF.

The chain has TRBV7-9 and TRBJ1-1, with a possible D match to TRBD1 (5 bases). Germline CDR1 and CDR2: SEHNR and FQNEAQ (reference sequence). Trimming took off 5 bases at V and 4 bases at J, with 17 bases between the two ends. The CDR3 runs to 15 residues. The CDR3 is CASSADPGPGTEAFF. For the CDR3, the DNA is TGTGCCAGCAGCGCTGATCCGGGACCGGGCACTGAAGCTTTCTTT.

This clonotype was seen only a few times. The chain couples TRBV19 to TRBJ2-4; TRBD1 matches at 9 bases. CDR1 is LNHDA and CDR2 is SQIVND in the germline V gene (reference sequence). The CDR3 covers 15 residues. Trimming removed 6 bases from V and 3 bases from J; junction bases left unmatched: 6. CDR3 region: CASRTTGGGKNIQYF. For the CDR3, the DNA is TGTGCCAGTAGGACGACAGGGGGAGGCAAAAACATTCAGTACTTC.

The rearrangement joins TRBV7-2 to TRBJ1-4; D uncertain. CDR3 size: 13 residues. V lost 5 bases, J lost 6 bases, and 10 bases lay in between. CDR1 SGHTA and CDR2 FQGNSA come from the germline V gene. The CDR3 is CASSLEFDEKLFF. In DNA, the CDR3 is TGTGCCAGCAGCCTCGAATTCGATGAAAAACTGTTTTTT.

This chain joins TRBV4-1 and TRBJ2-7, with 7 bases aligning to TRBD1. The CDR3 is 11 amino acids. Germline CDR1 MGHRA, CDR2 YSYEKL. The junction had 0 bases not matched to a gene; V was cut back by 3 bases and J by 7 bases. The CDR3 bases are TGCGCCAGCAGCCAGGACAGGGAGCAGTACTTC. Encoded protein: CASSQDREQYF.

This sequence joins TRBV28 and TRBJ2-7, with D possibly TRBD2 on 6 matching bases. Trimming took 3 bases from V and 9 from J, leaving 18 bases between them. The CDR3 totals 14 residues. Per the germline V gene, CDR1 is MDHEN and CDR2 is SYDVKM. This chain's CDR3 is CASSLSGVSHGQYF. The DNA for the CDR3 is TGTGCCAGCAGTTTGTCGGGGGTTTCCCACGGGCAGTACTTC. Based on the CDR3 plus reference TRBV28 and TRBJ2-7, the full variable domain is DVKVTQSSRYLVKRTGEKVFLECVQDMDHENMFWYRQDPGLGLRLIYFSYDVKMKEKGDIPEGYSVSREKKERFSLILESASTNQTSMYLCASSLSGVSHGQYFGPGTRLTVT.

This clonotype appeared a few times. V usage is TRBV5-1 and J usage is TRBJ2-7, with D maybe TRBD2 (5 bases). Per the germline V gene, CDR1 is SGHRS and CDR2 is YFSETQ. V lost 2 bases to trimming and J lost 6 bases, with 15 bases between them. CDR3 length: 14 residues. CDR3 region: CASSFSPGLSEQYF. The CDR3 DNA reads as TGCGCCAGCAGCTTCTCTCCGGGATTAAGCGAGCAGTACTTC.

This clonotype was found once. CDR3 bases: TGTGCCAGCAGCTCAGCGGGACAGTTGGCAAACTATGGCTACACCTTC. Protein: CASSSAGQLANYGYTF. This chain links TRBV7-3 with TRBJ1-2, with 7 bases matching TRBD1. With 4 bases clipped from V and 2 bases from J, the junction kept 10 bases outside the gene matches. This CDR3 spans 16 amino acids. Germline-derived CDR1 and CDR2 are SGHTA and FQGTGA.

The sample holds many counts of this clonotype. The chain combines TRBV14 with TRBJ2-7; 11 bases match TRBD2. After removal of 2 bases from V and 3 bases from J, the junction contained 3 bases not matched to a gene. From germline, CDR1 is SGHDN and CDR2 FVKESK. CDR3 length: 15 residues. CDR3 protein: CASSQFTSGSYEQYF. Here the CDR3 DNA reads TGTGCCAGCAGCCAATTCACTAGCGGGAGCTACGAGCAGTACTTC.

This clonotype has just a few counts. The chain joins TRBV28 to TRBJ1-2, with a possible D match to TRBD1 (5 bases). Germline CDR1 reads MDHEN; CDR2 reads SYDVKM. This CDR3 is built from 13 residues. Trimming stripped 7 bases from V and 6 bases from J, with 15 bases between. The CDR3 DNA reads TGTGCCAGCACCAACGACCCAGGGCATGGCTACACCTTC. It is translated as CASTNDPGHGYTF.

This clonotype occurred many times. The chain joins TRBV12-3 or TRBV12-4 to TRBJ2-2, with 13 positions matching TRBD2. CDR3 length: 20 amino acids. Germline trimming cut 3 bases from V and 6 bases from J; bases unmatched to any gene: 16. The DNA for the CDR3 is TGTGCCAGCAGTTTGTATAACCCGGGACTAGCGGGAAGGGGGGCCGGGGAGCTGTTTTTT. It specifies CASSLYNPGLAGRGAGELFF.